This paragraph reports one T cell receptor beta chain. This clone was picked up a small number of times. Which antigen it targets is not known. Base qualities are not at hand, and no much larger clone is one base apart. This entry belongs to a study of a mutant IDH1 vaccine in newly diagnosed glioma (dated by TCRdb to the early 2020s). Concerning the study at large: Patients were given eight vaccinations, in weeks 1, 3, 5, 7, 11, 15, 19 and 23, which matched visits V03 through V10. Peripheral blood was collected at six visits: V03 (baseline), V05, V07, V10, V12 and V13. Of the approximately 33 treated patients, around 62% were male and about 40% were female, and a mean age of 40.4 years was recorded. Before enrollment, patients had received standard therapy of radiotherapy alone, temozolomide alone, or radiochemotherapy with temozolomide; most received the combination. Vaccination began 4-6 weeks after radiotherapy alone, or alongside temozolomide cycles in the chemotherapy-containing groups. For exploratory analyses, longitudinal TCRB deep sequencing was carried out in around 24 treated patients wherever samples were available. What the authors observed across the whole study: No apparent relationship was observed between pseudoprogression and alterations in the top peripheral T cell clonotypes detected by TCRB sequencing. PBMC samples for TCRB deep sequencing were selected based on availability. The authors stated that sample limitations prevented analyses of patient blood samples from being reproduced. Vaccine-induced immune responses across multiple MHC alleles were detected in about 92% of patients.

Read against the paper, the sample's time point label means: week 11, during vaccination. Each vaccine dose, consisting of 300 ug of a 20-mer mutant IDH1 peptide in Montanide, was administered subcutaneously with topical imiquimod. The donors had newly diagnosed IDH1-mutant astrocytomas of WHO grade 3 or 4 that showed loss of nuclear ATRX. The samples were drawn from NOA16, a multicentre, single-arm, open-label phase I trial in Germany that tested a mutant IDH1 peptide vaccine in humans for the first time. Genomic DNA for TCRB sequencing was isolated from EDTA blood with the DNeasy Blood and Tissue Kit. Libraries were built with the immunoSEQ multiplex PCR assay. The hsTCRB Kit was used according to the manufacturer's protocol to amplify rearranged TCR beta chain sequences. TCRB libraries were sequenced on an Illumina MiSeq. On the authors' methods: The kit vendor's proprietary platform handled demultiplexing, trimming and gene mapping. What TCRdb holds here is the immuneACCESS table cut down to in-frame rearrangements. Part of the clones is not present; checked against another copy, under half of the missing clones reflect an unresolved V gene, and the others are unexplained. The V and J calls and clone size are taken from that table; D and trimming were inferred from the DNA. Within this sample are some 22,000 clones, with approximately 79% of them counted one time only. The ten largest clones take up 8% of the sample.

The sequencing here drew on PBMCs, taken from a glioma patient whose treatment included an IDH1 peptide vaccine. The receptor comes from a man aged 35 to 55 with glioma.

The DNA reads TGCAGCGGCGTCGGACAGGGAGATGGCTACACCTTC. Its translation reads: CSGVGQGDGYTF. The chain joins TRBV29-1 to TRBJ1-2; a stretch of 8 junction bases matches TRBD1. Via the germline V gene, CDR1 is SQVTM and CDR2 ANQGSEA. CDR3 length: 12 amino acids, cysteine to phenylalanine. CDR3 DNA only is kept here, 36 bases in frame from base 1. Trimming leaves V shorter by 7 bases and J shorter by 6 bases, with the junction holding 7 bases beyond the gene matches. The CDR3 plus the reference TRBV29-1 and TRBJ1-2 genes for the other parts give the full variable domain: SAVISQKPSRDICQRGTSLTIQCQVDSQVTMMFWYRQQPGQSLTLIATANQGSEATYESGFVIDKFPISRPNLTFSTLTVSNMSPEDSSIYLCSGVGQGDGYTFGSGTRLTVV.